Presented here are 22 T cell receptor beta chains from one specimen sequenced in a study of T-cell memory formation after mild COVID-19. TCRdb fed the 5' RACE reads into MiXCR, producing one record per CDR3 protein. The sample records 200,000 to 250,000 distinct CDR3 sequences, approximately 10% being singletons. Source material: PBMCs or a T cell subset sorted from them (not recorded which). These receptors all stem from a man between 18 and 35 years old who had mild COVID-19 (a few samples of this study predate the infection). Cell type and time point are not known.

This clonotype showed up just a few times. The rearrangement uses TRBV29-1 and TRBJ1-1; no definite D call. The V end was cut by 7 bases, the J end by 10 bases, with 22 bases between. CDR1 and CDR2 from the germline V gene are SQVTM and ANQGSEA. This CDR3 has 13 residues. The CDR3 coding sequence is TGCAGCGCCTTAACGGTTGACGGTCCGGTAGCTTTCTTT. This codes for CSALTVDGPVAFF.

The rearrangement joins TRBV5-1 to TRBJ2-5, with D perhaps given as TRBD1 or TRBD2 (7 bases each). V was shortened by 1 base and J by 5 bases, with 15 bases between the two germline ends. The CDR3 has 15 residues. Germline CDR1 is SGHRS and CDR2 is YFSETQ. Here the CDR3 reads CASSLLGGGHETQYF. In nucleotides, the CDR3 is TGCGCCAGCAGCTTGCTGGGAGGGGGCCATGAGACCCAGTACTTC.

This clonotype was counted only a few times. The chain carries TRBV3-1 and TRBJ1-2, with D possibly matching TRBD1 (5 bases). Trimming stripped 2 bases from V and 6 bases from J, with 13 bases between. The CDR3 is made up of 14 amino acids. Germline V gene sequence: CDR1 LGHDT, CDR2 YNNKEL (reference sequence). The CDR3 sequence: CASSQRGIEDGYTF. Here the CDR3 DNA reads TGTGCCAGCAGCCAACGGGGGATAGAGGATGGCTACACCTTC.

This clonotype was found a few times. The gene calls are TRBV4-3 and TRBJ2-1; the match to TRBD2 covers 7 bases. J gave up 13 bases and V 1 base, and 22 bases lay outside the gene matches. There are 18 residues in the CDR3. Germline V lookup: CDR1 LGHNA, CDR2 YSLEER. The CDR3 region has the DNA TGCGCCAGCAGCCAAGGGGCTTTGATCGATAGGGAGGGGTTGAATCAGTTCTTC. Translated: CASSQGALIDREGLNQFF.

The V call is TRBV20-1, the J call TRBJ2-5; 7 positions match TRBD2. The CDR3 is 12 amino acids. Germline lookup yields CDR1 DFQATT and CDR2 SNEGSKA (reference sequence). CDR3 in amino acids: CSLPGGLETQYF. In DNA, the CDR3 is TGCAGCCTCCCGGGGGGATTGGAGACCCAGTACTTC.

The rearrangement links TRBV7-8 to TRBJ2-6, with 8 bases matching TRBD1. Trimming at V came to 5 bases and at J to 2 bases, leaving 5 bases not matched to a gene. Germline-derived CDR1 and CDR2 are SGHVS and FQNEAQ. The CDR3 extends over 16 amino acids. The CDR3 DNA sequence: TGTGCCAGCAGCCCTAGGACAGGGACTGGGGCCAACGTCCTGACTTTC. Translation gives CASSPRTGTGANVLTF.

This clonotype has just a few counts. The gene calls are TRBV7-9 and TRBJ2-6, with TRBD1 matching 7 bases. This CDR3 has 18 amino acids. Germline lookup yields CDR1 SEHNR and CDR2 FQNEAQ (reference sequence). V trimming: 5 bases; J trimming: 0 bases; junction bases outside the gene matches: 10. The CDR3 coding sequence is TGTGCCAGCAGCCCAATCCGGGACAGCCTCTCTGGGGCCAACGTCCTGACTTTC. It specifies CASSPIRDSLSGANVLTF.

This clonotype has just a few counts. This chain connects TRBV7-9 to TRBJ2-7, with D maybe TRBD2 (5 bases). The V end lost 6 bases, the J end lost 2 bases, and 8 bases lay between the germline ends. Per the germline V gene, CDR1 is SEHNR and CDR2 is FQNEAQ (reference sequence). There are 12 residues in the CDR3. CDR3 region: CASRDSAYEQYF. The DNA for the CDR3 is TGTGCCAGCAGGGACTCAGCCTACGAGCAGTACTTC.

This clonotype was seen only a few times. The J gene is TRBJ1-5, the V gene TRBV4-2, with D perhaps TRBD1 (5 bases). Germline V gene sequence: CDR1 LGHNA, CDR2 YNFKEQ. The CDR3 contains 17 residues. V was trimmed by 2 bases and J by 7 bases, leaving 21 bases between them. CDR3 in DNA: TGTGCCAGCAGCCAACGAGTCCGGGACGTCCTAAGGCAGCCCCAGCATTTT. This sequence encodes CASSQRVRDVLRQPQHF.

This clonotype appeared many times. V is TRBV7-7 and J is TRBJ2-7; D gene unclear. Germline lookup yields CDR1 SSHAT and CDR2 FNYEAQ (reference sequence). This CDR3 spans 13 amino acids. Trimming took 2 bases from V and 0 from J, leaving 5 bases between them. Written as DNA, the CDR3 is TGTGCCAGCAGCTTATCGAGCTCCTACGAGCAGTACTTC. This encodes CASSLSSSYEQYF.

This clonotype was counted ten times or more. V usage is TRBV7-2 and J usage is TRBJ1-5; D possibly corresponds to TRBD1 (6 bases). The V end lost 5 bases, the J end lost 6 bases, and 14 bases lay between the germline ends. In germline, CDR1 is SGHTA, CDR2 FQGNSA. This CDR3 is built from 14 residues. CDR3 amino acids: CASSMGGGFQPQHF. In nucleotides, the CDR3 is TGTGCCAGCAGCATGGGGGGGGGCTTTCAGCCCCAGCATTTT.

This clonotype was picked up many times. The chain joins TRBV7-2 to TRBJ2-4, with D unclear. The length of the CDR3 is 14 residues. Germline V CDR1 and CDR2: SGHTA, FQGNSA. The V end was cut by 5 bases, the J end by 0 bases, with 8 bases between. The CDR3 loop is CASSHLRAKNIQYF. The CDR3 DNA reads as TGTGCCAGCAGCCACCTAAGAGCCAAAAACATTCAGTACTTC.

This clonotype has a count of ten or more. The gene calls are TRBV4-1 and TRBJ2-2; no definite D call. Looked up from germline, CDR1 is MGHRA and CDR2 is YSYEKL. This CDR3 is 11 amino acids long. Trimming took off 3 bases at V and 8 bases at J, with 4 bases between the two ends. Here the CDR3 DNA reads TGCGCCAGCAGCCAGGGAGGGGAGCTGTTTTTT. Translation gives CASSQGGELFF.

V gene TRBV7-9 combines with J gene TRBJ1-1; 7 bases are a match to TRBD1. The CDR3 has 14 residues. V shed 5 bases, J shed 4 bases, and the junction held 7 bases outside the gene matches. Germline lookup yields CDR1 SEHNR and CDR2 FQNEAQ (reference sequence). The CDR3 spells CASSPGYRGTEAFF. The CDR3 DNA reads TGTGCCAGCAGCCCCGGCTACAGGGGCACTGAAGCTTTCTTT.

This sequence joins TRBV6-2 or TRBV6-3 and TRBJ2-5; 10 bases are a match to TRBD2. V dropped 4 bases and J dropped 5; count of bases not matched to a gene: 7. Per the germline V gene, CDR1 is MNHEY and CDR2 is SVGEGT. This CDR3 comprises 15 residues. The CDR3 DNA follows: TGTGCCAGCAGTTCCGCGCTAGCGGGGGATGAGACCCAGTACTTC. Translated, it gives CASSSALAGDETQYF.

The sample holds a few counts of this clonotype. This chain uses TRBV2 with TRBJ1-1; D not resolved. Trimming cost V 5 bases and J 5 bases, with 12 bases left between them. Germline V gives CDR1 SNHLY, CDR2 FYNNEI. The CDR3 spans 13 residues. CDR3 in amino acids: CASSQAPATEAFF. The CDR3 DNA reads TGTGCCAGCAGTCAGGCTCCGGCAACTGAAGCTTTCTTT.

In its sample, this clonotype was seen many times. The rearrangement links TRBV12-3 or TRBV12-4 to TRBJ2-5; possible D gene TRBD2, 6 bases. The V end lost 3 bases, the J end lost 5 bases, and 10 bases lay between the germline ends. This CDR3 has 13 residues. CDR3 region: CASSFNSGETQYF. CDR3 DNA sequence: TGTGCCAGCAGTTTTAACAGCGGGGAGACCCAGTACTTC.

The rearrangement joins TRBV2 to TRBJ1-1; unclear D gene. Per the germline V gene, CDR1 is SNHLY and CDR2 is FYNNEI. This CDR3 contains 12 residues. V shed 6 bases and J shed 4 bases, with 9 bases lying between them. Written as DNA, the CDR3 is TGTGCCAGCAGGTCGTTGGCCACTGAAGCTTTCTTT. The encoded protein is CASRSLATEAFF.

The chain recombines TRBV11-2 with TRBJ2-7; D gene ambiguous. Trimming left V 2 bases short and J 5 bases short, with 13 bases between. The CDR3 sequence is 14 residues long. Germline CDR1 SGHAT, CDR2 FQNNGV. This chain's CDR3 is CASSLNRQANEQYV. DNA for the CDR3: TGTGCCAGCAGCTTAAACCGGCAGGCAAACGAGCAGTACGTC.

The rearrangement uses TRBV7-2 and TRBJ1-2; D may be TRBD1 (6 bases). The CDR3 runs 16 residues. V lost 5 bases and J lost 8, with 24 bases in between. The germline CDR1 and CDR2 sequences are SGHTA and FQGNSA. The CDR3 reads CASSHYITSGDKGYTF. As DNA, the CDR3 is TGTGCCAGCAGCCATTACATAACGTCCGGGGACAAAGGCTACACCTTC.

This clonotype was recorded a few times. The V call is TRBV28, the J call TRBJ2-5, with D possibly matching TRBD2 (5 bases). The CDR3 length is 13 residues. In germline, CDR1 is MDHEN, CDR2 SYDVKM. Trimming shortened V by 6 bases and J by 2 bases, and 10 bases separated the two germline ends. This CDR3 reads CASSKSGQETQYF. The CDR3 nucleotides are TGTGCCAGCAGCAAATCGGGGCAAGAGACCCAGTACTTC.

The chain carries TRBV11-2 and TRBJ1-1; a weak D match, TRBD1 (6 bases). V was cut by 2 bases and J by 1 base, with 20 bases left in between. Germline CDR1 SGHAT, CDR2 FQNNGV. The CDR3 length is 18 residues. CDR3 sequence (DNA): TGTGCCAGCAGCTTAAGGGGACGGGGGCGATGGGGGAACACTGAAGCTTTCTTT. Translation gives CASSLRGRGRWGNTEAFF.